This TCR beta chain was identified during a study of cytomegalovirus exposure and HLA in healthy donors. Whole-study findings and limits: The number of N-insertions in an Asian-associated ancestry cluster was reportedly below the roughly 700-donor mean in a later analysis. Researchers catalogued about 160 TCR beta chains as cytomegalovirus-associated.

Both 60 Vbeta primers and 13 Jbeta primers went into the PCR. This table comes from immunoSEQ multiplex PCR, and its TCRdb copy is limited to in-frame clones, with some not included. The table lists under 150,000 clones, about 80% of them singletons. As for this clone: Its antigen remains unidentified.

The CDR3 has 15 amino acids. V lost 4 bases and J 3 bases, leaving 14 bases between the germline ends. Germline lookup yields CDR1 SGHTA and CDR2 FQGTGA. The rearrangement joins TRBV7-3 to TRBJ2-3; D is uncertain. The sequence came from a man aged 30 to 45 in good health and CMV-seronegative. Sequencing input: PBMCs. This CDR3 reads CASSSSVSGTDTQYF. The CDR3 DNA reads as TGTGCCAGCAGCTCGAGTGTTTCCGGGACAGATACGCAGTATTTT.